The 27 T cell receptor beta chains in this list originate from one sample, sequenced in a study of blood T cell repertoires in COVID-19. Using immunoSEQ multiplex PCR, the repertoire was profiled, and TCRdb retains in-frame clones only, with some absent. The data hold 200,000 to 250,000 clones, with about four fifths observed a single time. The sequenced sample consisted of PBMCs or T cells enriched from blood (not recorded which). These receptors originate from a woman in her fifties or sixties who had been exposed to COVID-19.

The V call is TRBV19, the J call TRBJ1-3; possibly TRBD1 for D (6 bases). Germline values: CDR1 LNHDA, CDR2 SQIVND (reference sequence). Trimming removed 6 bases from V and 4 bases from J, with 19 bases in between. The CDR3 covers 16 residues. The CDR3 nucleotides read TGTGCCAGTAGCACGGACAGCGGACTTCTAGGAAACACCATATATTTT. This translates into CASSTDSGLLGNTIYF.

In its sample, this clone was seen once. The rearrangement uses TRBV29-1 and TRBJ2-5; unclear D gene. V lost 1 base to trimming and J lost 2 bases, with 5 bases between them. CDR3 length equals 12 residues. Looked up from germline, CDR1 is SQVTM and CDR2 is ANQGSEA. DNA for the CDR3: TGCAGCGTTGAAGTCCAGCAAGAGACCCAGTACTTC. Encoded protein: CSVEVQQETQYF.

The chain is built from TRBV6-2 or TRBV6-3 and TRBJ1-2; no reliable D call. V shed 6 bases and J shed 0 bases, with 17 bases lying between them. The CDR3 extends over 16 amino acids. CDR1 and CDR2 from the germline V gene are MNHEY and SVGEGT. CDR3 region: CASSPGGRTSNYGYTF. Here the CDR3 DNA reads TGTGCCAGCAGCCCCGGAGGGAGGACCTCTAACTATGGCTACACCTTC.

V usage is TRBV6-5 and J usage is TRBJ1-4; tentative D call: TRBD1 (5 bases). This CDR3 comprises 15 residues. V was pared by 0 bases and J by 8 bases, with 13 bases between. Germline CDR1 is MNHEY and CDR2 is SVGAGI. This CDR3 reads CASSYSVDISEKLFF. For the CDR3, the DNA is TGTGCCAGCAGTTACTCCGTGGACATCAGCGAAAAACTGTTTTTT.

This clone was seen only once. This chain links TRBV7-9 with TRBJ1-2; TRBD1 is a possible D gene (6 bases). V shed 5 bases and J shed 1 base, with 14 bases lying between them. This CDR3 is 15 amino acids long. Germline lookup yields CDR1 SEHNR and CDR2 FQNEAQ (reference sequence). The CDR3 loop is CASSTRTGLNYGYTF. The CDR3, as DNA: TGTGCCAGCAGCACCCGAACAGGGCTTAACTATGGCTACACCTTC.

The chain has TRBV4-1 and TRBJ1-5; possible D gene TRBD1, 6 bases. Between the trimmed V and J ends, which lost 3 bases and 0 bases, there was a span of 12 bases. CDR1 and CDR2 from the germline V gene are MGHRA and YSYEKL. The CDR3 consists of 16 residues. The CDR3 protein is CASSHVTGNSNQPQHF. CDR3 DNA sequence: TGCGCCAGCAGCCACGTGACAGGTAATAGCAATCAGCCCCAGCATTTT.

The chain recombines TRBV10-3 with TRBJ2-5; 9 nucleotides agree with TRBD2. CDR1 is ENHRY and CDR2 is SYGVKD in the germline V gene. This CDR3 has 14 amino acids. V dropped 6 bases and J dropped 0; count of bases not matched to a gene: 2. Here the CDR3 DNA reads TGTGCCATCAGGGCGGGGGGGGACCAAGAGACCCAGTACTTC. Translation: CAIRAGGDQETQYF.

This clone has just a few counts. V and J are TRBV19 and TRBJ2-3; TRBD1 matches at 9 bases. V shed 5 bases and J 2 bases; nucleotides not matched to a gene: 8. The germline V gene has CDR1 LNHDA and CDR2 SQIVND (reference sequence). The CDR3 covers 16 residues. CDR3 bases: TGTGCCAGTAGTTTTTCGGGACAGGGTCCCACAGATACGCAGTATTTT. Protein: CASSFSGQGPTDTQYF.

This chain links TRBV10-1 with TRBJ2-3; a possible D gene is TRBD1 (6 bases). V lost 6 bases to trimming and J lost 5 bases, with 24 bases between them. The CDR3 consists of 17 residues. Germline V CDR1 and CDR2: WNHNN, SYGVQD (reference sequence). The CDR3 sequence: CASSGDRAGALRDTQYF. CDR3 in DNA: TGCGCCAGCAGCGGGGACCGCGCAGGGGCCTTGAGAGATACGCAGTATTTT.

CDR3 in amino acids: CASSDLQGRRTNEKLFF. In nucleotides, the CDR3 is TGTGCCAGCAGTGACTTACAGGGGCGGAGGACTAATGAAAAACTGTTTTTT. The chain recombines TRBV6-1 with TRBJ1-4; 7 bases fit TRBD1. Trimming at V came to 3 bases and at J to 2 bases, leaving 9 bases not matched to a gene. The CDR3 contains 17 residues. Germline CDR1 MNHNS, CDR2 SASEGT.

The genes are TRBV14 and TRBJ1-4; 10 bases map to TRBD1. J was trimmed by 4 bases and V by 4 bases; bases with no gene match: 3. CDR1 and CDR2 (germline): SGHDN, FVKESK. The CDR3 contains 15 residues. The CDR3 coding sequence is TGTGCCAGCAGCCGAGGGACAGGGGTTAATGAAAAACTGTTTTTT. Translation gives CASSRGTGVNEKLFF.

This clone was picked up a small number of times. The V call is TRBV19, the J call TRBJ2-5; the D gene is possibly TRBD1 (5 bases). Germline lookup yields CDR1 LNHDA and CDR2 SQIVND (reference sequence). V was trimmed by 10 bases and J by 4 bases, leaving 13 bases between them. The CDR3 runs 12 residues. CDR3 nucleotides: TGTGCCACCCGACAGTCCGGAGAGACCCAGTACTTC. As protein: CATRQSGETQYF.

The gene calls are TRBV2 and TRBJ1-1; 8 bases are shared with TRBD1. Germline trimming cut 5 bases from V and 11 bases from J; bases unmatched to any gene: 7. Germline values: CDR1 SNHLY, CDR2 FYNNEI. The CDR3 totals 12 residues. CDR3: CASSLGQGMAFF. The CDR3 DNA reads as TGTGCCAGCAGTCTCGGACAGGGAATGGCTTTCTTT.

The chain combines TRBV6-1 with TRBJ1-1, with TRBD1 matching over 9 bases. Germline V gene lookup returns CDR1 MNHNS and CDR2 SASEGT. V was clipped by 3 bases and J by 4 bases; unmatched bases: 9. The CDR3 totals 16 residues. The CDR3, as DNA: TGTGCCAGCAGTGACCCCGGGACAGGGTTCGGCACTGAAGCTTTCTTT. This translates into CASSDPGTGFGTEAFF.

The chain couples TRBV5-1 to TRBJ2-5; 14 bases agree with TRBD2. Trimming took 3 bases from V and 3 from J; bases not matched to a gene: 7. The CDR3 has 17 residues. Germline V lookup: CDR1 SGHRS, CDR2 YFSETQ. The CDR3 nucleotides are TGCGCCAGCAGCTCGCGCCCGGGACTAGCGGGGGAAGAGACCCAGTACTTC. It encodes CASSSRPGLAGEETQYF.

The rearrangement uses TRBV12-3 or TRBV12-4 and TRBJ1-3; no reliable D call. The germline V and J ends were trimmed by 1 base and 4 bases, with 5 bases remaining between them. CDR3 length equals 13 residues. The CDR3 nucleotides are TGTGCCAGCAGTTTAGGTGGCGGAAACACCATATATTTT. Its translation: CASSLGGGNTIYF.

V gene TRBV4-1 combines with J gene TRBJ2-2, with 7 nucleotides matching TRBD1. Germline CDR1 is MGHRA and CDR2 is YSYEKL. The V and J ends lost 2 bases and 4 bases, in that order; junction bases with no gene match: 4. CDR3 length equals 15 residues. CDR3 DNA sequence: TGCGCCAGCAGCCAACCCGGGACAGTCACCGGGGAGCTGTTTTTT. Translated: CASSQPGTVTGELFF.

This clone was seen just once. The chain carries TRBV7-3 and TRBJ1-1; D unresolved. This CDR3 is 16 amino acids long. Germline V gives CDR1 SGHTA, CDR2 FQGTGA. V lost 1 base and J lost 0, with 12 bases in between. The CDR3 nucleotides are TGTGCCAGCAGCTTAAGGCCAGTGTTCATGAACACTGAAGCTTTCTTT. Its translation is CASSLRPVFMNTEAFF.

This clone was detected only once. The chain uses TRBV11-2 and TRBJ2-5; D is possibly TRBD2 (6 bases). The CDR3 runs 15 residues. V was trimmed by 3 bases and J by 5 bases, leaving 16 bases between them. The germline V gene has CDR1 SGHAT and CDR2 FQNNGV. CDR3: CASSLGNRGVETQYF. CDR3 bases: TGTGCCAGCAGCTTGGGTAACCGCGGGGTTGAGACCCAGTACTTC.

The V call is TRBV18, the J call TRBJ1-4, with TRBD1 identical over 9 bases. The CDR3 consists of 17 residues. Germline V gene sequence: CDR1 KGHSH, CDR2 LQKENI. Trimming cost V 5 bases and J 2 bases; bases outside gene matches: 9. The CDR3 DNA follows: TGTGCCAGCTCATGGACAGGGGCGCTCCGCACTAATGAAAAACTGTTTTTT. Translating gives CASSWTGALRTNEKLFF.

This clone came up many times. J is TRBJ1-6 and V is TRBV6-5; no clear D. V dropped 6 bases and J dropped 7 bases, with 10 bases sitting between them. CDR3 length equals 13 residues. In germline, CDR1 is MNHEY, CDR2 SVGAGI. Here the CDR3 DNA reads TGTGCCAGCAGCGGTCCCAACAATTCACCCCTCCACTTT. Translated: CASSGPNNSPLHF.

Only one count was recorded for this clone. This chain connects TRBV5-1 to TRBJ1-1; 11 nucleotides agree with TRBD1. The CDR3 runs 17 residues. CDR1 is SGHRS, CDR2 YFSETQ, per germline. The J segment lost 0 bases and the V segment lost 0 bases, leaving 4 bases of the junction unmatched. Written as DNA, the CDR3 is TGCGCCAGCAGCTTGGCGGGACAGGGGGTGCTGAACACTGAAGCTTTCTTT. It encodes CASSLAGQGVLNTEAFF.

The rearrangement joins TRBV20-1 to TRBJ2-5; possibly TRBD1 for D (5 bases). The CDR3 is 10 amino acids. V lost 3 bases to trimming and J lost 7 bases, with 6 bases between them. The germline CDR1 and CDR2 sequences are DFQATT and SNEGSKA (reference sequence). As DNA, the CDR3 is TGCAGTGCTAGCCAGGGGACCCAGTACTTC. It encodes CSASQGTQYF.

This chain joins TRBV10-1 and TRBJ2-7, with D tentatively TRBD2 (5 bases). This CDR3 has 16 amino acids. V was pared by 3 bases and J by 1 base, with 16 bases between. In germline, CDR1 is WNHNN, CDR2 SYGVQD (reference sequence). The CDR3: CASSDQRTSHSYEQYF. The CDR3 nucleotides are TGCGCCAGCAGTGACCAACGGACTTCGCATTCCTACGAGCAGTACTTC.

The chain carries TRBV15 and TRBJ2-5; TRBD1 matches 7 bases. In germline, CDR1 is LNHNV, CDR2 YYDKDF (reference sequence). V dropped 8 bases and J dropped 5; count of bases not matched to a gene: 5. This CDR3 is built from 12 residues. The DNA for the CDR3 is TGTGCCACCTCGACAGGGATGGAGACCCAGTACTTC. Protein sequence: CATSTGMETQYF. The whole variable domain, filled in from reference TRBV15 and TRBJ2-5, reads DAMVIQNPRYQVTQFGKPVTLSCSQTLNHNVMYWYQQKSSQAPKLLFHYYDKDFNNEADTPDNFQSRRPNTSFCFLDIRSPGLGDTAMYLCATSTGMETQYFGPGTRLLVL.

The chain employs TRBV10-3 and TRBJ2-3; D possibly corresponds to TRBD2 (6 bases). Germline V gene data show CDR1 as ENHRY and CDR2 as SYGVKD. The CDR3 is made up of 14 amino acids. The CDR3 protein is CASEKGPGGDTQYF. CDR3 DNA: TGTGCTTCTGAGAAGGGGCCCGGGGGTGATACGCAGTATTTT.

This chain uses TRBV5-5 with TRBJ1-2; possible D gene TRBD1, 6 bases. This CDR3 region has 15 residues. V lost 4 bases to trimming and J lost 8 bases, with 21 bases between them. From germline, CDR1 is SGHKS and CDR2 YYEKEE (reference sequence). The CDR3 coding sequence is TGTGCCAGCAGCCCCGGGACAAGAAATTCGGGAGGCTACACCTTC. Protein: CASSPGTRNSGGYTF.